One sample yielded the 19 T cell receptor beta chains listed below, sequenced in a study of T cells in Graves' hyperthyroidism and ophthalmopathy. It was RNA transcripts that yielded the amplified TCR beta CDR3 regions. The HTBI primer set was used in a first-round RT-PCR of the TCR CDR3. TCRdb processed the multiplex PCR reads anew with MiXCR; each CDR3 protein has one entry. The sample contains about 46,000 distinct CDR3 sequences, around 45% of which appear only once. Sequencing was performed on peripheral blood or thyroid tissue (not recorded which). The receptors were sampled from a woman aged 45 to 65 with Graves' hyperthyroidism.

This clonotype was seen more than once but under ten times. CDR3 sequence: CASSSGQGADEQYF. The DNA of the CDR3 is TGTGCCAGCAGCTCGGGACAGGGTGCCGACGAGCAGTACTTC. The V and J genes are TRBV2 and TRBJ2-7; 9 positions agree with TRBD1. This CDR3 has 14 amino acids. Trimming at V came to 6 bases and at J to 5 bases, leaving 8 bases not matched to a gene. CDR1 is SNHLY, CDR2 FYNNEI, per germline.

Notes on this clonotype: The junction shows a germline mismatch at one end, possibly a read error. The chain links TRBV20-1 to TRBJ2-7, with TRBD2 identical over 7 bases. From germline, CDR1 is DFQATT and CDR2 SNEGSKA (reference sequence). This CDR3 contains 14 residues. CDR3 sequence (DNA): TGCGGTGCTAGAGATCGCGGGAGCTCCTACGAGCAGTACTTC. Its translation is CGARDRGSSYEQYF.

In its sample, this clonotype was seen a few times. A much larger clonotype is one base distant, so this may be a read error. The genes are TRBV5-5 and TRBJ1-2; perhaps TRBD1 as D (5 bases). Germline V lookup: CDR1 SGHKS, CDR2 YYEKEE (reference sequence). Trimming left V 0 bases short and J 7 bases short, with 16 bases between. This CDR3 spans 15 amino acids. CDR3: CASSLGETEKGGYTF. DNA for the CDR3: TGTGCCAGCAGCTTGGGTGAGACAGAGAAAGGTGGCTACACCTTC.

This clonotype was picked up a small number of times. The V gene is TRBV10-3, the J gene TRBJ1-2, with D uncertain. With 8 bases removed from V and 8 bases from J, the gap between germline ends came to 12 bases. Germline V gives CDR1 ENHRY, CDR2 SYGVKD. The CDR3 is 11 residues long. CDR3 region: CAILTVGGYTF. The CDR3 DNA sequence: TGTGCCATCTTGACCGTGGGGGGCTACACCTTC.

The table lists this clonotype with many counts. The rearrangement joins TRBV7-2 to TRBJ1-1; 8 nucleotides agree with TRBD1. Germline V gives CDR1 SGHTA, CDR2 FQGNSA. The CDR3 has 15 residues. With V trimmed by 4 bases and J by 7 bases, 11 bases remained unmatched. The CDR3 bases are TGTGCCAGCAGCTCTGGGACAGGAACTTTGGTTGAAGCTTTCTTT. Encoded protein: CASSSGTGTLVEAFF.

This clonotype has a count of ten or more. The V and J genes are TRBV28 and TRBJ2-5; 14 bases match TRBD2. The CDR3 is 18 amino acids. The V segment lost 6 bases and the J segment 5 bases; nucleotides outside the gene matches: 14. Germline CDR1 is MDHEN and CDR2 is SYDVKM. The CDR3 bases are TGTGCCAGCAGCCACATGCGGGGACTAGCGGGAGTTGGGGAGACCCAGTACTTC. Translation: CASSHMRGLAGVGETQYF.

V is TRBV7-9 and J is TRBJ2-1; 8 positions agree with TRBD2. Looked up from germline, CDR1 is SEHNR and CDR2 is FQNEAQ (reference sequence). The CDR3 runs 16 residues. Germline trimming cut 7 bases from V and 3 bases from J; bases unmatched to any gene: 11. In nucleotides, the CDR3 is TGTGCCAGCACCCGAAGAACTAGCGGTTTCTACAATGAGCAGTTCTTC. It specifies CASTRRTSGFYNEQFF.

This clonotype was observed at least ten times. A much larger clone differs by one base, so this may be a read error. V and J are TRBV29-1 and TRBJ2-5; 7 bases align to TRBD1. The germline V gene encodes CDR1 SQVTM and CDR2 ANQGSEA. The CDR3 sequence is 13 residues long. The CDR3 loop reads CNVRKGQQETQYF. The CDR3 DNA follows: TGCAACGTCAGGAAGGGACAGCAAGAGACCCAGTACTTC.

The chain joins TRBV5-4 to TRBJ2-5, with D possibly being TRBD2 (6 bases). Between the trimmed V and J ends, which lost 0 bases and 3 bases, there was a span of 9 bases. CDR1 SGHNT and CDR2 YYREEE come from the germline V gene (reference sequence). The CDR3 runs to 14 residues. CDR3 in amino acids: CASSLAGGKETQYF. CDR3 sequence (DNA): TGTGCCAGCAGCTTGGCCGGAGGGAAAGAGACCCAGTACTTC.

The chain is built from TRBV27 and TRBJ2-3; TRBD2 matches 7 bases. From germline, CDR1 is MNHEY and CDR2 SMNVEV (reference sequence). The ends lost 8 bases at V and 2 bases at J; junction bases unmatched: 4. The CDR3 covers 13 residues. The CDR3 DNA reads TGTGCCAGCGGCCTAGCGGTCACAGATACGCAGTATTTT. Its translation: CASGLAVTDTQYF.

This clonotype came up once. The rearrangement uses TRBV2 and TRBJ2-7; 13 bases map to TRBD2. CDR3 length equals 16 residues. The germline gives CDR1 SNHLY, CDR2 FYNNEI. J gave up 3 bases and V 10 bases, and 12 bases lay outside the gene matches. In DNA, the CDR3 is TGTGCCACCAATACCACCGGGACTAGCGGGGTCTACGAGCAGTACTTC. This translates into CATNTTGTSGVYEQYF.

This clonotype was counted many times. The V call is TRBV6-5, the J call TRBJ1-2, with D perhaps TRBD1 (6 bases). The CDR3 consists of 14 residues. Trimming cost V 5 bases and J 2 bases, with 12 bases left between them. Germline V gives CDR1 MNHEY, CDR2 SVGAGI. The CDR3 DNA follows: TGTGCCAGCAGTCGGGGACAAGCGAACTATGGCTACACCTTC. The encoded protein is CASSRGQANYGYTF.

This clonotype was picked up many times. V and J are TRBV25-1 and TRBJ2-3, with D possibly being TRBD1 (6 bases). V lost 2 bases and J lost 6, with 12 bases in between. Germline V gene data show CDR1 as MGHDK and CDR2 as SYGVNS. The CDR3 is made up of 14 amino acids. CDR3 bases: TGTGCCAGCAGTGAACCGGGACATTCGGATACGCAGTATTTT. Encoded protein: CASSEPGHSDTQYF.

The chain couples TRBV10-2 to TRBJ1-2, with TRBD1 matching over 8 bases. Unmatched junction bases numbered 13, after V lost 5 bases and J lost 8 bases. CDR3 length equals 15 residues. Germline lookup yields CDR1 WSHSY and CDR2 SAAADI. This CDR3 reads CASSPLTGTGHGYTF. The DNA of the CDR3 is TGCGCCAGCAGTCCCTTAACCGGGACAGGACACGGCTACACCTTC.

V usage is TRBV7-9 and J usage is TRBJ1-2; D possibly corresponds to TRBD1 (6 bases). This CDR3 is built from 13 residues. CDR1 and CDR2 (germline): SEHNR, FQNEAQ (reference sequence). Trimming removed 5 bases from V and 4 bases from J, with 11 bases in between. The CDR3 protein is CASSQVRGYGYTF. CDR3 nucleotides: TGTGCCAGCAGCCAAGTCAGGGGCTATGGCTACACCTTC. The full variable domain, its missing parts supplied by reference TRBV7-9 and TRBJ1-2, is DTGVSQNPRHKITKRGQNVTFRCDPISEHNRLYWYRQTLGQGPEFLTYFQNEAQLEKSRLLSDRFSAERPKGSFSTLEIQRTEQGDSAMYLCASSQVRGYGYTFGSGTRLTVV.

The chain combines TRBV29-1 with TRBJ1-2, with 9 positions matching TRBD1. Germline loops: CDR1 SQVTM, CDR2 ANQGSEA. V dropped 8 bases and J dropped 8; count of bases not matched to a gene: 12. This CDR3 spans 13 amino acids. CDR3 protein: CSSIRTGVVGYTF. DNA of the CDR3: TGCAGCAGTATAAGGACAGGGGTCGTGGGCTACACCTTC.

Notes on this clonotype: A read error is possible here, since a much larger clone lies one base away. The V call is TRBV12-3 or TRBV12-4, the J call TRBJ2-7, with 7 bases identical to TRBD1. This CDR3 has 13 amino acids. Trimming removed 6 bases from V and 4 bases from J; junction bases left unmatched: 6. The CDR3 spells CASRLGQAYEQYF. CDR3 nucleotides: TGTGCCAGCAGACTAGGACAGGCGTACGAGCAGTACTTC.

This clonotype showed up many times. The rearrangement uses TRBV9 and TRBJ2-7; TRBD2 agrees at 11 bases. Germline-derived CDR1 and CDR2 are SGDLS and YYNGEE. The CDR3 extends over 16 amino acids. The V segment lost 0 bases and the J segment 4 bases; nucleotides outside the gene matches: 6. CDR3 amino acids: CASSVGLAGGVYEQYF. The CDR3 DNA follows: TGTGCCAGCAGCGTAGGGCTAGCGGGAGGCGTATACGAGCAGTACTTC.

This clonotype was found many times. CDR3 region: CASRQGDSPLHF. Written as DNA, the CDR3 is TGTGCCAGTAGACAGGGCGATTCACCCCTCCACTTT. The chain joins TRBV10-3 to TRBJ1-6, with TRBD1 identical over 7 bases. Germline assignment: CDR1 ENHRY and CDR2 SYGVKD. The junction had 5 bases not matched to a gene; V was cut back by 10 bases and J by 8 bases. The CDR3 contains 12 residues.